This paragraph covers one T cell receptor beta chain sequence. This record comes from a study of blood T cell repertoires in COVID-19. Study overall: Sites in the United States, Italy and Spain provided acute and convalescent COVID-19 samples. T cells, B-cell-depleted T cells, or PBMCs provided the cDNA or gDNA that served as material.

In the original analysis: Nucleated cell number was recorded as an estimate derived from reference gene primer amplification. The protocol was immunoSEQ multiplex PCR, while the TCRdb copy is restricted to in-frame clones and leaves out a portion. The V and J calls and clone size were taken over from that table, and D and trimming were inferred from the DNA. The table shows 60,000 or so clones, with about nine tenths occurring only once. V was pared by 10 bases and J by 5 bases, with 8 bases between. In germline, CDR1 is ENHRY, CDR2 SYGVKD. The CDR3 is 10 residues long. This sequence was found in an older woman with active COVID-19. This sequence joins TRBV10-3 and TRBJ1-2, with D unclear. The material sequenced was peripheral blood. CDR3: CATREYGYTF. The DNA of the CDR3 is TGTGCCACCCGGGAATATGGCTACACCTTC.